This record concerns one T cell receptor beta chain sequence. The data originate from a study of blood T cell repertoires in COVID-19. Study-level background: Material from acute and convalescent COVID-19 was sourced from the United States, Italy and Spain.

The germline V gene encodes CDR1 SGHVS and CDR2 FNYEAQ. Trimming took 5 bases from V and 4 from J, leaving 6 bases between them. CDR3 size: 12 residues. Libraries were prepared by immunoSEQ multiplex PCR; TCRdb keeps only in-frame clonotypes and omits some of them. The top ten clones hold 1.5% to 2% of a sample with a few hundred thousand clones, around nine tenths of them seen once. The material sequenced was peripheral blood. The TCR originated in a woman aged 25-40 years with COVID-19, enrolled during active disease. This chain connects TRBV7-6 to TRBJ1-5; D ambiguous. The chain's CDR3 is CASSPPNQPQHF. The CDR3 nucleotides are TGTGCCAGCAGCCCTCCTAATCAGCCCCAGCATTTT.